The 13 T cell receptor beta chains below were found in one sample sequenced in a study of T cells in Graves' hyperthyroidism and ophthalmopathy. Amplified regions were TCR beta CDR3 sequences from RNA transcripts. HTBI primers drove first-round RT-PCR of the TCR CDR3. MiXCR was run by TCRdb on the multiplex PCR reads, yielding one entry per CDR3 protein. The sample has hundreds of thousands of distinct CDR3 sequences, 14% seen once; the top ten hold 9.5% to 13%. Sequencing used blood. Source of these receptors: a woman under 30 with Graves' hyperthyroidism.

This clonotype was found many times. V gene TRBV6-2 or TRBV6-3 combines with J gene TRBJ2-1; 12 nucleotides match TRBD2. The germline V gene encodes CDR1 MNHEY and CDR2 SVGEGT. J was trimmed by 6 bases and V by 6 bases; bases with no gene match: 15. The CDR3 is 18 residues long. The CDR3 DNA follows: TGTGCCAGCAGCCTAACCCTAACTAGCGGGAGGTTGGTCAATGAGCAGTTCTTC. Its protein is CASSLTLTSGRLVNEQFF.

V gene TRBV20-1 combines with J gene TRBJ2-2; weak D call: TRBD1 (6 bases). The germline gives CDR1 DFQATT, CDR2 SNEGSKA (reference sequence). The CDR3 covers 15 residues. Trimming took off 6 bases at V and 3 bases at J, with 17 bases between the two ends. The CDR3 region has the DNA TGCAGTGCCCTCCCAGGGGACCTCGACACCGGGGAGCTGTTTTTT. It translates to CSALPGDLDTGELFF.

This clonotype showed up just a few times. This chain connects TRBV20-1 to TRBJ2-5; D unresolved. The V end was cut by 6 bases, the J end by 5 bases, with 16 bases between. Germline V gene sequence: CDR1 DFQATT, CDR2 SNEGSKA (reference sequence). The CDR3 sequence is 13 residues long. For the CDR3, the DNA is TGCAGTGCGCCTGGGTTCCCCCAGGAGACCCAGTACTTC. Translated, it gives CSAPGFPQETQYF.

This clonotype was counted many times. The rearrangement joins TRBV11-2 to TRBJ1-5; the D is unclear. CDR1 and CDR2 from the germline V gene are SGHAT and FQNNGV. The CDR3 consists of 14 residues. Trimming removed 5 bases from V and 4 bases from J, with 12 bases in between. DNA of the CDR3: TGTGCCAGCAGCCCCGTGTCAGGAAATCAGCCCCAGCATTTT. Translated: CASSPVSGNQPQHF.

This clonotype was counted many times. The chain uses TRBV28 and TRBJ2-7, with 14 bases aligning to TRBD2. The CDR3 length is 15 residues. Germline loops: CDR1 MDHEN, CDR2 SYDVKM. Trimming at V came to 5 bases and at J to 5 bases, leaving 5 bases not matched to a gene. The CDR3 coding sequence is TGTGCCAGCAGTGAACCGGGACTAGCGGGAGACGAGCAGTACTTC. This codes for CASSEPGLAGDEQYF.

The chain recombines TRBV19 with TRBJ2-1, with a possible D match to TRBD1 (6 bases). This CDR3 comprises 18 residues. V dropped 1 base and J dropped 4 bases, with 20 bases sitting between them. Germline V gene data show CDR1 as LNHDA and CDR2 as SQIVND (reference sequence). CDR3 sequence (DNA): TGTGCCAGTAGTATAGGATACCGGGACACGTTAAGATACAATGAGCAGTTCTTC. This sequence encodes CASSIGYRDTLRYNEQFF.

This clonotype was seen more than once but under ten times. This sequence joins TRBV29-1 and TRBJ2-3; D is unresolved. V lost 7 bases and J 2 bases, leaving 13 bases between the germline ends. This CDR3 has 13 residues. Germline CDR1 is SQVTM and CDR2 is ANQGSEA. The CDR3 DNA is TGCAGCGAAAGTCTAGGGCCCACAGATACGCAGTATTTT. Amino acids: CSESLGPTDTQYF.

The chain is built from TRBV7-9 and TRBJ2-3; 12 bases align to TRBD2. Losses at the gene ends were 5 bases for V and 4 bases for J; bases not matched to a gene: 13. Germline V gene data show CDR1 as SEHNR and CDR2 as FQNEAQ (reference sequence). This CDR3 is 18 amino acids long. The DNA for the CDR3 is TGTGCCAGCAGCCCCGCGACTAGCGGGAGAATATTCCCAGATACGCAGTATTTT. Protein product: CASSPATSGRIFPDTQYF.

The J gene is TRBJ2-1, the V gene TRBV10-3; 11 positions match TRBD1. Germline-derived CDR1 and CDR2 are ENHRY and SYGVKD. The CDR3 sequence is 14 residues long. Unmatched junction bases numbered 3, after V lost 6 bases and J lost 5 bases. The CDR3 loop reads CAISRDRGNNEQFF. CDR3 coding DNA: TGTGCCATCAGCCGGGACAGGGGGAACAATGAGCAGTTCTTC.

This clonotype was detected a few times. This chain links TRBV25-1 with TRBJ2-7, with 12 bases lining up with TRBD2. V lost 4 bases and J lost 2; bases outside the gene matches: 3. The CDR3 contains 15 residues. Germline V gene sequence: CDR1 MGHDK, CDR2 SYGVNS. This CDR3 is CASSAWTSGTYEQYF. The CDR3 coding sequence is TGTGCCAGCAGTGCTTGGACTAGCGGGACCTACGAGCAGTACTTC.

This clonotype appeared a few times. This chain connects TRBV20-1 to TRBJ2-2; D unclear. Trimming cost V 6 bases and J 0 bases, with 11 bases left between them. The CDR3 runs 14 residues. Per the germline V gene, CDR1 is DFQATT and CDR2 is SNEGSKA (reference sequence). CDR3 loop: CSAARVANTGELFF. The CDR3 coding sequence is TGCAGTGCGGCCCGGGTCGCGAACACCGGGGAGCTGTTTTTT.

This clonotype was recorded at least ten times. This rearrangement joins TRBV7-2 to TRBJ2-5, with D possibly being TRBD1 (5 bases). Between the trimmed V and J ends, which lost 5 bases and 2 bases, there was a span of 9 bases. This CDR3 comprises 13 residues. Germline V gene data show CDR1 as SGHTA and CDR2 as FQGNSA. CDR3 in amino acids: CASSRQNQETQYF. The CDR3 DNA is TGTGCCAGCAGCAGACAGAATCAAGAGACCCAGTACTTC. The complete variable domain, with remaining parts taken from reference TRBV7-2 and TRBJ2-5, reads GAGVSQSPSNKVTEKGKDVELRCDPISGHTALYWYRQSLGQGLEFLIYFQGNSAPDKSGLPSDRFSAERTGGSVSTLTIQRTQQEDSAVYLCASSRQNQETQYFGPGTRLLVL.

This clonotype was seen only a few times. This chain links TRBV4-1 with TRBJ2-1; a possible D gene is TRBD2 (6 bases). This CDR3 comprises 17 residues. V was trimmed by 2 bases and J by 5 bases, leaving 19 bases between them. CDR1 and CDR2 from the germline V gene are MGHRA and YSYEKL. This chain's CDR3 is CASSQSLGGLGNNEQFF. The CDR3 DNA follows: TGCGCCAGCAGCCAATCTCTAGGAGGGCTAGGAAACAATGAGCAGTTCTTC.